This T cell receptor beta chain was observed in a study of blood T cell repertoires in COVID-19. In assigning cohorts, the study relied on participant-reported clinical history. Cohort 3 donors were reported recovered after two negative PCRs, clearance, or symptom resolution. V was pared by 1 base and J by 0 bases, with 3 bases between. Germline V gene lookup returns CDR1 SGHTA and CDR2 FQGNSA. The CDR3 runs 13 residues. TCRdb's copy holds only in-frame clones and misses some; the assay was immunoSEQ multiplex PCR. This table holds some 400,000 clones, around 87% found once. Sequencing input: PBMCs or T cells enriched from blood (not recorded which). This TCR came from a man younger than 45 who had recovered from COVID-19. J is TRBJ1-2 and V is TRBV7-2; D remains ambiguous. The CDR3 DNA follows: TGTGCCAGCAGCTTAGTATCTAACTATGGCTACACCTTC. Residues: CASSLVSNYGYTF.